A selection of T cell receptor beta chains follows, all from one sample in a study of T and B cells in COVID-19 patients. TCRdb re-derived calls from the multiplex PCR reads in MiXCR, one entry per CDR3 protein. Here the sample spans fewer than 15,000 distinct CDR3 sequences, more than 25% being singletons. The sequencing sample was made of blood. These receptors were collected from a human donor who had recovered from COVID-19. Both conserved end residues are part of each CDR3. The order of the fields is D gene, J gene, clone size, V gene, CDR3 DNA, CDR3 protein. The D gene is left open where the match is weak. Clone sizes are given selectively: once, few, many, or a class where the clone is expanded.

D gene: .
J gene: TRBJ2-7
clone size: few
V gene: TRBV4-3
CDR3 DNA: TGCGCCAGCAGCCAAGATGTGGGAGGCCGCCGGTACGAGCAGTACTTC
CDR3 protein: CASSQDVGGRRYEQYF

D gene: .
J gene: TRBJ1-2
clone size: once
V gene: TRBV7-9
CDR3 DNA: TGTGCCAGCAGCTTAGAAGCAGGGATCAACTATGGCTACACCTTC
CDR3 protein: CASSLEAGINYGYTF

D gene: TRBD1
J gene: TRBJ2-7
clone size: .
V gene: TRBV19
CDR3 DNA: TGTGCCAGTAGTGTTACCGGGACAGGGCTCTACGAGCAGTACTTC
CDR3 protein: CASSVTGTGLYEQYF

D gene: TRBD1
J gene: TRBJ2-3
clone size: medium-sized
V gene: TRBV19
CDR3 DNA: TGTGCCAGTAGCTCGGACAGGGGGCCCCTTTCCTCCACAGATACGCAGTATTTT
CDR3 protein: CASSSDRGPLSSTDTQYF

D gene: TRBD1
J gene: TRBJ2-5
clone size: .
V gene: TRBV29-1
CDR3 DNA: TGCAGCGTTGAACGGGGACAGGGGGCCGAGACCCAGTACTTC
CDR3 protein: CSVERGQGAETQYF

D gene: TRBD1
J gene: TRBJ1-5
clone size: .
V gene: TRBV12-3/TRBV12-4
CDR3 DNA: TGTGCCAGCAGTTTCGGGGGACAGAAACAGCCCCAGCATTTT
CDR3 protein: CASSFGGQKQPQHF

D gene: TRBD1
J gene: TRBJ2-7
clone size: .
V gene: TRBV12-3/TRBV12-4
CDR3 DNA: TGTGCCAGCAGCTCACCGGGACAGGAAGGGGAAGAGCAGTACTTC
CDR3 protein: CASSSPGQEGEEQYF

D gene: .
J gene: TRBJ2-2
clone size: many
V gene: TRBV5-4
CDR3 DNA: TGTGCCAGCACCACGGCGAACACCGGGGAGCTGTTTTTT
CDR3 protein: CASTTANTGELFF

D gene: .
J gene: TRBJ2-3
clone size: few
V gene: TRBV12-3/TRBV12-4
CDR3 DNA: TGTGCCAGCAGGGAAGGGGCCACAGATACGCAGTATTTT
CDR3 protein: CASREGATDTQYF

D gene: .
J gene: TRBJ2-4
clone size: many
V gene: TRBV15
CDR3 DNA: TGTGCCACCAGCAGAGATCGAGGTCCGCCTCTCTTC
CDR3 protein: CATSRDRGPPLF

D gene: TRBD2
J gene: TRBJ2-1
clone size: medium-sized
V gene: TRBV12-3/TRBV12-4
CDR3 DNA: TGTGCCAGCAGTTTACGGCGGGGGGAGAGTGAGCAGTTCTTC
CDR3 protein: CASSLRRGESEQFF

D gene: .
J gene: TRBJ1-4
clone size: .
V gene: TRBV5-4
CDR3 DNA: TGTGCCAGCAGCTTGGACGGAGTTAATGAAAAACTGTTTTTT
CDR3 protein: CASSLDGVNEKLFF

D gene: .
J gene: TRBJ2-1
clone size: .
V gene: TRBV7-2
CDR3 DNA: TGTGCCAGCAGCTTAGCTAGCGGAACCTACAATGAGCAGTTCTTC
CDR3 protein: CASSLASGTYNEQFF

D gene: .
J gene: TRBJ2-7
clone size: many
V gene: TRBV19
CDR3 DNA: TGTGCCAGTAGTATCGTGACCGACTCGGGGCTCGAGCAGTACTTC
CDR3 protein: CASSIVTDSGLEQYF

D gene: .
J gene: TRBJ2-7
clone size: few
V gene: TRBV6-5
CDR3 DNA: TGTGCCAGCTCGCGAGGGTACGAGCAGTACTTC
CDR3 protein: CASSRGYEQYF

D gene: .
J gene: TRBJ1-1
clone size: .
V gene: TRBV5-4
CDR3 DNA: TGTGCCAGCAGCTCAGGACAGAACACTGAAGCTTTCTTT
CDR3 protein: CASSSGQNTEAFF

D gene: .
J gene: TRBJ2-3
clone size: medium-sized
V gene: TRBV27
CDR3 DNA: TGTGCCAGCAGTTTGACCGGCCCCGATACGCAGTATTTT
CDR3 protein: CASSLTGPDTQYF

D gene: TRBD2
J gene: TRBJ2-1
clone size: many
V gene: TRBV30
CDR3 DNA: TGTGCCTGGGGGGACCCGACTAGCGGGGGACGGGAGTTCTTC
CDR3 protein: CAWGDPTSGGREFF

D gene: TRBD1
J gene: TRBJ2-3
clone size: medium-sized
V gene: TRBV6-5
CDR3 DNA: TGTGCCAGCAGTCAGACAGGGAGCACAGATACGCAGTATTTT
CDR3 protein: CASSQTGSTDTQYF

D gene: TRBD1
J gene: TRBJ1-2
clone size: medium-sized
V gene: TRBV12-3/TRBV12-4
CDR3 DNA: TGTGCCAGCAGCCTGACAGGGGCCTATGGCTACACCTTC
CDR3 protein: CASSLTGAYGYTF

D gene: TRBD1
J gene: TRBJ1-6
clone size: .
V gene: TRBV7-9
CDR3 DNA: TGTGCCACCAGACAGGGCGGCTCACCCCTCCACTTT
CDR3 protein: CATRQGGSPLHF

D gene: TRBD1
J gene: TRBJ1-5
clone size: .
V gene: TRBV6-2/TRBV6-3
CDR3 DNA: TGTGCCAGCAGTTACTCGGCCAGGGGGCTTAGCAATCAGCCCCAGCATTTT
CDR3 protein: CASSYSARGLSNQPQHF

D gene: TRBD1
J gene: TRBJ2-7
clone size: few
V gene: TRBV6-6
CDR3 DNA: TGTGCCAGCAGTTACGACCACAGGGGAACCTACGAGCAGTACTTC
CDR3 protein: CASSYDHRGTYEQYF

D gene: .
J gene: TRBJ2-4
clone size: few
V gene: TRBV6-5
CDR3 DNA: TGTGCCAGCAGCCCTTTAGGAAAGAATTTAGCCAAAAACATTCAGTACTTC
CDR3 protein: CASSPLGKNLAKNIQYF

D gene: .
J gene: TRBJ1-1
clone size: few
V gene: TRBV6-2/TRBV6-3
CDR3 DNA: TGTGCCAGCAGTTTTGGGGTAGGCACTGAAGCTTTCTTT
CDR3 protein: CASSFGVGTEAFF

D gene: .
J gene: TRBJ1-2
clone size: .
V gene: TRBV6-5
CDR3 DNA: TGTGCCGGAAGAGGCCCCCACTATGGCTACACCTTC
CDR3 protein: CAGRGPHYGYTF